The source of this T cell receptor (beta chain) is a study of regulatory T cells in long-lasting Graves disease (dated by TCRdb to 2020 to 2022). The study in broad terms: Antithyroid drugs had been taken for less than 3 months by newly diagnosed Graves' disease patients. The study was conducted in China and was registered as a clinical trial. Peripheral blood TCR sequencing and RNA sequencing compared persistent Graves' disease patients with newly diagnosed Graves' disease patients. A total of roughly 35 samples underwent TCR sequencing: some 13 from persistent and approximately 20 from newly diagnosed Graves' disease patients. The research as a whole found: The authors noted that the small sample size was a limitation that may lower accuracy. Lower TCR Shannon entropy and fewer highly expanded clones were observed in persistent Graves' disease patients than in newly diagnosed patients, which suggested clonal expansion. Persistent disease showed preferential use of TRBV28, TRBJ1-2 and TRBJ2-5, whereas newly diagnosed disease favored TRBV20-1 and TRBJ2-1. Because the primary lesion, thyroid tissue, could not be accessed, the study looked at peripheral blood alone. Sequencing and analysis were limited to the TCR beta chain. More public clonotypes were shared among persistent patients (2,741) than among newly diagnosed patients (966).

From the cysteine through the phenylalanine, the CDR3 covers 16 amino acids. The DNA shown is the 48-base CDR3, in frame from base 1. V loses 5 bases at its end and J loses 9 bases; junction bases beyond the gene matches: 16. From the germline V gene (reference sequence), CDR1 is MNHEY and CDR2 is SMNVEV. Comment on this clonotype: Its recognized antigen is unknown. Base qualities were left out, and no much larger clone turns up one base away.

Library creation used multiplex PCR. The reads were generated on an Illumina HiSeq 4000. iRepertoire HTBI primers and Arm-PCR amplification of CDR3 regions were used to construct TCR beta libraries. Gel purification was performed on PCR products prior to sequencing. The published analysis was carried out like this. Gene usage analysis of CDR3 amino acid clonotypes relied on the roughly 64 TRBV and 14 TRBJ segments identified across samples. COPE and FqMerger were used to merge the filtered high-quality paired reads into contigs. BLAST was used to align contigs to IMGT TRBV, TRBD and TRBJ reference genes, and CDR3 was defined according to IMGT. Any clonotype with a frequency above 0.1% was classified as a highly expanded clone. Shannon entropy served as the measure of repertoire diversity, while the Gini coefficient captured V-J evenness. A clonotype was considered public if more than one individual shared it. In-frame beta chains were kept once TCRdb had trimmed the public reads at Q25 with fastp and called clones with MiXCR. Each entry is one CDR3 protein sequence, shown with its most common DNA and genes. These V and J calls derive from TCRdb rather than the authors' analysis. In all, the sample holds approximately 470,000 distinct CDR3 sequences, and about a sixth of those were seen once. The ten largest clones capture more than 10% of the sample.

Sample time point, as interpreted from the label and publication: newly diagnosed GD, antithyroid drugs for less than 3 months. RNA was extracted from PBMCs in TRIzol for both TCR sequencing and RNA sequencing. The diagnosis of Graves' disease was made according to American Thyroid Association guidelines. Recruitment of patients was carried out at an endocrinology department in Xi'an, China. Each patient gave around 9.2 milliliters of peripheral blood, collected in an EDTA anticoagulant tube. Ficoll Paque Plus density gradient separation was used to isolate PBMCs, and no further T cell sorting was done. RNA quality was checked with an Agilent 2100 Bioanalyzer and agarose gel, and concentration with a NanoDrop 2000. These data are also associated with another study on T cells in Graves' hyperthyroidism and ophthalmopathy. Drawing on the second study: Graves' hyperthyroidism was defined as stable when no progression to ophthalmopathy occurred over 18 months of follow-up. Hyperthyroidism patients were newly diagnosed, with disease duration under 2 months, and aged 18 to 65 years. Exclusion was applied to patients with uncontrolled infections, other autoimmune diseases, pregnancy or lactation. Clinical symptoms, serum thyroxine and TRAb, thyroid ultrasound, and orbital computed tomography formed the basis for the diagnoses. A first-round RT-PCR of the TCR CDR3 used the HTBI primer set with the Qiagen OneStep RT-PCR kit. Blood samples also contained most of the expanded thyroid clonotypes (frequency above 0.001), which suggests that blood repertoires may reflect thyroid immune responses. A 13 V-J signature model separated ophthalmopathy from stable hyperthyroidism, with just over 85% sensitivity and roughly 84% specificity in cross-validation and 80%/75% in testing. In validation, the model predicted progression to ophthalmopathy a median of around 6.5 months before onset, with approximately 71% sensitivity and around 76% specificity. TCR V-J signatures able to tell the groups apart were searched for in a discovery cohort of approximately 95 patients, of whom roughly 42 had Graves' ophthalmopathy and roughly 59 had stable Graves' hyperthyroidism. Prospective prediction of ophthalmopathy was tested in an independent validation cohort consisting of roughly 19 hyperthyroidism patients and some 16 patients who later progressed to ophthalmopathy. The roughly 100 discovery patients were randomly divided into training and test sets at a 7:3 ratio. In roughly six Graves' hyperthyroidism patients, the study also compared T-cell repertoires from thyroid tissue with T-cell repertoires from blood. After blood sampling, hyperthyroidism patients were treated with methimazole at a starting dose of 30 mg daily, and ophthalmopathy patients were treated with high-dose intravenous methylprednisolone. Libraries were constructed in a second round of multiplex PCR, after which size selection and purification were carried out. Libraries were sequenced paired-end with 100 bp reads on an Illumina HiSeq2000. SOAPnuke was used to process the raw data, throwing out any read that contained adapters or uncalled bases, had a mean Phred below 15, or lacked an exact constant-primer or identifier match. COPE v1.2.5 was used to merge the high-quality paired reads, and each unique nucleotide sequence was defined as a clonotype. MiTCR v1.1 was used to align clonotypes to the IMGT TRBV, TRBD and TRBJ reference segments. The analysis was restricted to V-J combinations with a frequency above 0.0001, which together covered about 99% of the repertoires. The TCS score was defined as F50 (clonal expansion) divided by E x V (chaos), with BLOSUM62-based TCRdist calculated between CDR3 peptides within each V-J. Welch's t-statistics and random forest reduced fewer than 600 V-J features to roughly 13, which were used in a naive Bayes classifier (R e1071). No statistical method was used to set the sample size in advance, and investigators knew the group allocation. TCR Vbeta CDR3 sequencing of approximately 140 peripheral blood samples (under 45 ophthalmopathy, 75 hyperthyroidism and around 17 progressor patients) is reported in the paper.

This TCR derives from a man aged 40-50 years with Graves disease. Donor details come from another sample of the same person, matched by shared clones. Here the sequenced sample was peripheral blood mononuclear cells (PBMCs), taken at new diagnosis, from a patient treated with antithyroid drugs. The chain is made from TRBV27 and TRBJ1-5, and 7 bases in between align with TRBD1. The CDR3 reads CASSLTSGGVQGPQHF. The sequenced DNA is TGTGCCAGCAGTCTAACCTCAGGGGGAGTCCAGGGGCCCCAGCATTTT.